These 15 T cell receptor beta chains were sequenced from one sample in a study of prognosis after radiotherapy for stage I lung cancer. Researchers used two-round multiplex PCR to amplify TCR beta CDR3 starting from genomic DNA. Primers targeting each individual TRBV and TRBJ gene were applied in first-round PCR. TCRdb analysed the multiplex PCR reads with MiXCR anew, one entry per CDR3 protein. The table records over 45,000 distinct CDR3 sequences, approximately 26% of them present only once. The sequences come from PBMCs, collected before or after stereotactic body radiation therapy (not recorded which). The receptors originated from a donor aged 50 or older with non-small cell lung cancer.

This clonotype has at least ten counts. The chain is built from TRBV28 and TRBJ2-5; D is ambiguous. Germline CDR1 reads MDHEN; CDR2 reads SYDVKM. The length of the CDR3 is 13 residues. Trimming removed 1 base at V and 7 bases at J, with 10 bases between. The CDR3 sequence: CASSLSSGRTQYF. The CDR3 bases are TGTGCCAGCAGTTTATCATCCGGGCGGACCCAGTACTTC.

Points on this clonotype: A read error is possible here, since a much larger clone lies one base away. The CDR3 reads CSARADPTEGTEAFF. DNA of the CDR3: TGCAGTGCTAGAGCGGACCCCACAGAGGGCACTGAAGCTTTCTTT. V gene TRBV20-1 combines with J gene TRBJ1-1; no reliable D call. V lost 1 base and J 4 bases, leaving 16 bases between the germline ends. Germline loops: CDR1 DFQATT, CDR2 SNEGSKA (reference sequence). The CDR3 sequence is 15 residues long.

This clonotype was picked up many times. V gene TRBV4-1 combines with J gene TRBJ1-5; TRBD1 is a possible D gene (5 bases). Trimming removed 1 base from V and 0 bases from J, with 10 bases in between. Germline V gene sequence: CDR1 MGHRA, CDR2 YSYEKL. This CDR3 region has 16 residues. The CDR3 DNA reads TGCGCCAGCAGCCAAGGCTGGGGACGTAGCAATCAGCCCCAGCATTTT. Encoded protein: CASSQGWGRSNQPQHF.

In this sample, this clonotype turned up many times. The CDR3 here is CSAREGIQPQHF. CDR3 DNA sequence: TGCAGTGCTAGAGAGGGGATCCAGCCCCAGCATTTT. The chain joins TRBV20-1 to TRBJ1-5; D not resolved. CDR3 length equals 12 residues. The V and J ends lost 0 bases and 7 bases respectively, with 7 bases between them. Germline V gene sequence: CDR1 DFQATT, CDR2 SNEGSKA (reference sequence).

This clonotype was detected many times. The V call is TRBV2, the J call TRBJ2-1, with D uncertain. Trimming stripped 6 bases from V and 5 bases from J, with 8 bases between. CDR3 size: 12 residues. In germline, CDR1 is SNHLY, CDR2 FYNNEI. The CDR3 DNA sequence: TGTGCCAGCAGCGTAACAGACAATGAGCAGTTCTTC. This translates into CASSVTDNEQFF.

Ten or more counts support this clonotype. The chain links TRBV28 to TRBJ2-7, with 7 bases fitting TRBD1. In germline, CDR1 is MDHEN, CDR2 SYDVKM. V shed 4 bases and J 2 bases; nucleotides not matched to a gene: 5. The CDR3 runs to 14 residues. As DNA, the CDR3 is TGTGCCAGCAGTTACCGGGACAGAACCTACGAGCAGTACTTC. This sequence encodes CASSYRDRTYEQYF. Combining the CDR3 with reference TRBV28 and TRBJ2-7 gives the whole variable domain DVKVTQSSRYLVKRTGEKVFLECVQDMDHENMFWYRQDPGLGLRLIYFSYDVKMKEKGDIPEGYSVSREKKERFSLILESASTNQTSMYLCASSYRDRTYEQYFGPGTRLTVT.

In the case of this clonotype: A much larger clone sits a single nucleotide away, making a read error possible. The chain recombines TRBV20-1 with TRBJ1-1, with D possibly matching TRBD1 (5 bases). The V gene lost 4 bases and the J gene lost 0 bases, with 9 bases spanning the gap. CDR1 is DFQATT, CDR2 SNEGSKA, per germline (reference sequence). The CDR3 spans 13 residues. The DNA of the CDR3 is TGCAGTGCTAACCAGGGAATGAACACTGAAGCTTTCTTT. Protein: CSANQGMNTEAFF.

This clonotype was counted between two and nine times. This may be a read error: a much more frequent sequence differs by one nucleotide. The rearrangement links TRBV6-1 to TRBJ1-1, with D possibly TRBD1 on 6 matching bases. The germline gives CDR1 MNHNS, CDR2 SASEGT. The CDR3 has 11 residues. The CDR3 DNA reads TGTGCCTGCAGTCAACAGGGAGTGGCTTTCTTT. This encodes CACSQQGVAFF.

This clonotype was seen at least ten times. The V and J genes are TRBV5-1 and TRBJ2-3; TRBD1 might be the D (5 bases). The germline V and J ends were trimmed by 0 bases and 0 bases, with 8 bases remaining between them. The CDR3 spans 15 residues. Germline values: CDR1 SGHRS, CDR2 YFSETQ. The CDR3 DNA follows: TGCGCCAGCAGCTTGGACGGACAAAGCACAGATACGCAGTATTTT. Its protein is CASSLDGQSTDTQYF.

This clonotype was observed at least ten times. CDR3 nucleotides: TGTGCCAGCAGCCCTCGGACGGCCAACAATGAGCAGTTCTTC. Its translation: CASSPRTANNEQFF. The genes are TRBV3-1 and TRBJ2-1; D is uncertain. Germline V gives CDR1 LGHDT, CDR2 YNNKEL (reference sequence). The CDR3 has 14 amino acids. V dropped 4 bases and J dropped 5 bases, with 12 bases sitting between them.

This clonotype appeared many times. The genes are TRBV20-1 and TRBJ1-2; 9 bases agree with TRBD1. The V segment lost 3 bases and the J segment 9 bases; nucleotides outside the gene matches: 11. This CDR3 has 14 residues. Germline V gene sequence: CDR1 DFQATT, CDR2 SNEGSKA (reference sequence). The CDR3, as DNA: TGCAGTGCTAGGAGGGACAGGGAGAGAAATAGCTACACCTTC. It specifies CSARRDRERNSYTF.

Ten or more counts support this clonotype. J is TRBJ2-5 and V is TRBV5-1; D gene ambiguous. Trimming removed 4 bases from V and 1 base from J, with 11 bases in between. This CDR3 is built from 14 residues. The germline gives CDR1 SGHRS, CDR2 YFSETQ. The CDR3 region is CASSPSAAQETQYF. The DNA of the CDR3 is TGCGCCAGCAGCCCGTCGGCAGCCCAAGAGACCCAGTACTTC.

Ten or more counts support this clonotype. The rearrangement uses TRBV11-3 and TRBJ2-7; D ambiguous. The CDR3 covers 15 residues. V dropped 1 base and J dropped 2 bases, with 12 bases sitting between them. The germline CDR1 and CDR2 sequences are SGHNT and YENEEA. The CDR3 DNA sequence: TGTGCCAGCAGCTTAGGACCTACACCTACCTACGAGCAGTACTTC. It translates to CASSLGPTPTYEQYF.

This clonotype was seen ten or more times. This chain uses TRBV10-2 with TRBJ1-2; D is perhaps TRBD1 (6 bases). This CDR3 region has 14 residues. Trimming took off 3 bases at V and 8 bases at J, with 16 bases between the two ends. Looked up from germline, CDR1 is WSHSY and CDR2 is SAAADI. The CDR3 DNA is TGCGCCAGCAGTGATGGTTTCGGGGGCGGAGGCTACACCTTC. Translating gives CASSDGFGGGGYTF.

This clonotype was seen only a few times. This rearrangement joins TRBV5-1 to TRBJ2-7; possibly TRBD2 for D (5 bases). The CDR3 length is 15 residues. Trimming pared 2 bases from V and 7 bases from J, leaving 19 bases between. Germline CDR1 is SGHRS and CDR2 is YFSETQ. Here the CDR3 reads CASSFSGDRTEEQYF. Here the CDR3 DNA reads TGCGCCAGCAGCTTCTCCGGGGATCGGACGGAAGAGCAGTACTTC.